Below, one TCR beta chain is given with its context. What it recognizes is unknown. The sample belongs to a study of CD8 T cells in Susac syndrome. Findings of the study overall: The study's TCR sequencing and HLA analysis drew on a certain number of individuals. That number was acknowledged as relatively small.

TCR beta sequences were obtained from blood CD8+ and CD4+ T cells. FACS was used to enrich TEMRA cells, whereas the CD8+ and CD4+ T cells were obtained by negative isolation. V shed 5 bases and J shed 3 bases, with 11 bases lying between them. CDR1 LNHDA and CDR2 SQIVND come from the germline V gene (reference sequence). There are 15 residues in the CDR3. The authors reverse transcribed roughly 0.5 to 1 ug RNA with random hexamers. Amplification of TCR beta CDR3 across 54 Vbeta and 13 Jbeta was performed with immunoSEQ multiplex PCR. TCRdb re-called the immunoSEQ multiplex PCR reads through MiXCR, storing one row per CDR3 protein. The data show 140,000 or so distinct CDR3 sequences, roughly 94% seen once.

V gene TRBV19 combines with J gene TRBJ2-6; D may be TRBD2 (6 bases). The sequencing input was CD4+ T cells from PBMCs. The TCR sequence derives from a human donor in good health. CDR3 sequence: CASSSSGYGANVLTF. CDR3 bases: TGTGCCAGTAGTTCAAGCGGGTATGGGGCCAACGTCCTGACTTTC. Drawing the rest from reference TRBV19 and TRBJ2-6, the complete variable domain is DGGITQSPKYLFRKEGQNVTLSCEQNLNHDAMYWYRQDPGQGLRLIYYSQIVNDFQKGDIAEGYSVSREKKESFPLTVTSAQKNPTAFYLCASSSSGYGANVLTFGAGSRLTVL.